Given below is one T cell receptor beta chain in context. This entry is derived from a study of blood T cell repertoires in COVID-19. Overall study: Whether acute or convalescent, the COVID-19 samples came from the United States, Italy and Spain. PBMCs, B-cell-depleted T cells, or T cells provided the cDNA or gDNA that made up the material.

As handled by the study authors: It was from reference gene primer amplification that nucleated cell counts were estimated. Some clones are missing from TCRdb's copy, which holds only in-frame ones; the method was immunoSEQ multiplex PCR. D and trimming come from the DNA, and the V and J calls and clone size come from that table. Of roughly 340,000 clones in the sample, approximately 89% were seen once. This CDR3 has 14 residues. The V segment lost 0 bases and the J segment 2 bases; nucleotides outside the gene matches: 1. The germline gives CDR1 SGHDT, CDR2 YYEEEE. V and J are TRBV5-6 and TRBJ1-1; the match to TRBD1 covers 7 bases. This TCR derives from a woman aged 18-35 years who had recovered from COVID-19. The sequencing sample was made of peripheral blood. CDR3 DNA: TGTGCCAGCAGCTTGGAGGGGGCTAACACTGAAGCTTTCTTT. This gives the protein CASSLEGANTEAFF.